This T cell receptor beta chain was sequenced during a study of blood T cells in healthy people across ages. General study findings and limits: Getting older went along with TCR beta diversity per million T cells dropping roughly linearly. Naive T cell percentage by flow cytometry tracked strongly with beta diversity. More naive CD4+ cells and higher diversity were found in long-lived than in aged donors.

V was cut by 3 bases and J by 2 bases, with 4 bases left in between. The CDR3 is made up of 12 amino acids. The germline gives CDR1 ENHRY, CDR2 SYGVKD. This clonotype was seen a handful of times. Its cognate antigen is unknown. A sample-barcoded 5' primer and a J-beta primer mix were used in a second PCR of roughly 6 to 11 cycles. MiXCR was run by TCRdb on the 5' RACE reads, yielding one entry per CDR3 protein. Seen here are 1.5 million to 2 million distinct CDR3 sequences, roughly 52% observed once, and the top ten hold approximately 2%. The study isolated at least 7 million PBMCs from each sample. Sequencing was carried out using blood. The chain is built from TRBV10-3 and TRBJ2-5, with D unclear. The receptor was derived from a woman aged 40-49 years in good health. CDR3 loop: CAISENQETQYF. DNA for the CDR3: TGTGCCATCAGTGAAAATCAAGAGACCCAGTACTTC.